The present entry profiles one T cell receptor (beta chain) with its context. Its target is unknown. The same CDR3 arises from other DNA sequences in this sample as well. The CDR3 is 12 amino acids. Germline V gene sequence: CDR1 MNHEY, CDR2 SMNVEV (reference sequence). J gave up 5 bases and V 3 bases, and 1 base lay outside the gene matches. The source of the sample is a study of cytomegalovirus exposure and HLA in healthy donors. Regarding the study as a whole: It was found in a later analysis that first-cohort TCR clusters tended to co-occur in the 100 to 150 validation repertoires.

TCRdb's copy holds only in-frame clones and misses some; the assay was immunoSEQ multiplex PCR. The sample holds 220,000 or so clones; roughly 83% are singletons and the top ten take over 13%. This receptor was taken from a woman aged 30 to 39 in good health and CMV-seropositive. The chain carries TRBV27 and TRBJ2-7; 7 bases are a match to TRBD2. Sequencing input: PBMCs. CDR3 sequence (DNA): TGTGCCAGCAGTTTGGGGGGGGACGAGCAGTACTTC. This codes for CASSLGGDEQYF.